Here is one T cell receptor beta chain with its context. This clonotype was recorded many times. Which antigen it targets is not known. Base qualities are not recorded, but no much larger clone differs from it by a single base. The CDR3 runs 15 amino acids, cysteine and phenylalanine included. The entry retains the CDR3 DNA only, 45 bases that are in frame from base 1. CDR1 and CDR2, looked up from the germline V gene, are MNHEY and SVGAGI. The V end loses 0 bases and the J end loses 2 bases, and a stretch of 10 bases separates them. Library generation was performed with multiplex PCR. Instrument on record: Illumina HiSeq 4000. CDR3 regions were amplified by Arm-PCR with iRepertoire HTBI primers to construct TCR beta libraries. Before sequencing, the PCR products underwent gel purification. The authors' analysis ran thus. A total of fewer than 70 TRBV and some 15 TRBJ segments were identified across samples and were used for gene usage analysis of CDR3 amino acid clonotypes. Filtered high-quality paired reads were merged into contigs using COPE and FqMerger. BLAST was used to align contigs to IMGT TRBV, TRBD and TRBJ reference genes, with CDR3 defined following IMGT. Any clonotype with a frequency above 0.1% was classified as a highly expanded clone. Repertoire diversity was measured by Shannon entropy, and V-J evenness by the Gini coefficient. Clonotypes shared by more than one individual were considered public. Using fastp at Q25 and MiXCR, TCRdb reprocessed the public reads and kept productive beta chains. Here each entry gathers all rows of one CDR3 protein and keeps the most common genes and DNA. The V and J calls, along with clone size, are taken from TCRdb and not from the paper's own processing. This sample gives more than 300,000 distinct CDR3 sequences in total; about 20% of them show up just once. 25% to 35% of the sample comes from the top ten.

This sample was included in a study of regulatory T cells in long-lasting Graves disease listed by TCRdb under 2021. With regard to the full study: Persistent Graves' disease was defined as antithyroid drug treatment for over 5 years with persistently positive TSH receptor autoantibodies. Persistent Graves' disease patients in the clinical cohort had taken antithyroid drugs for roughly ten years on average. Peripheral blood TCR sequencing and RNA sequencing compared persistent Graves' disease patients with newly diagnosed Graves' disease patients. TCR sequencing covered approximately 13 persistent and around 20 newly diagnosed Graves' disease patients, around 33 samples in total. The study took place in China and was registered as a clinical trial. The investigation overall reported the following: Sequencing and analysis were restricted to the TCR beta chain. As a limitation, the authors acknowledged that the small sample size may reduce accuracy. Compared with newly diagnosed patients, persistent Graves' disease patients had lower TCR Shannon entropy and fewer highly expanded clones, which suggests clonal expansion. The study examined only peripheral blood because the primary lesion, thyroid tissue, could not be accessed. Persistent patients shared more public clonotypes among themselves (around 3,000) than newly diagnosed patients did (more than 950). Preferential use of TRBV28, TRBJ1-2 and TRBJ2-5 was observed in persistent disease, whereas TRBV20-1 and TRBJ2-1 were favored in newly diagnosed disease.

Interpreted using the paper, the time point label stands for: persistent/refractory GD, antithyroid drugs over 5 years with positive TRAb. RNA was extracted from PBMCs in TRIzol for both TCR sequencing and RNA sequencing. The diagnosis of Graves' disease was made according to American Thyroid Association guidelines. Recruitment of patients was carried out at an endocrinology department in Xi'an, China. Each patient gave about 10 milliliters of peripheral blood, collected in an EDTA anticoagulant tube. PBMCs were isolated by Ficoll Paque Plus density gradient separation without further T cell sorting. An Agilent 2100 Bioanalyzer and agarose gel were used to assess RNA quality, and a NanoDrop 2000 was used to measure RNA concentration.

The TCR comes from a female donor with Graves disease. This specimen was peripheral blood mononuclear cells (PBMCs), taken when the disease was refractory, from a patient treated with antithyroid drugs. Here the chain combines TRBV6-5 and TRBJ2-5; TRBD1 is possibly the D segment (6 matching bases). Here is the DNA: TGTGCCAGCAGTTACTCGGGGACAACTCAAGAGACCCAGTACTTC. The resulting protein is CASSYSGTTQETQYF.